This T cell receptor (beta chain) stems from a study of metastatic and nonmetastatic thyroid tumors. Across the whole study: From malignant and benign thyroid patients, repertoires in blood and in tumor or nodule tissue were compared. Study-wide points: Relative to benign nodules, malignant thyroid tumors were reportedly characterized by significantly elevated TCR beta diversity in blood and tumor.

With regard to this clone: Its matching antigen is unknown.

Prior to thyroid surgery, none of the patients had received any treatment. Original analysis: Clinicopathological groups supplied CDR3 differences that were used to build a distant-metastasis classifier for papillary thyroid cancer. TCRdb re-called the PCR reads with MiXCR. TCRdb's processing, not the study's, gives the V and J calls here. The data hold about 38,000 clones, with 25% to 30% observed a single time. Source material: blood. The TCR was taken from a female donor with papillary thyroid cancer or a benign thyroid nodule (not recorded which). Some clones in this sample may be carry-over from other donors' samples.

Written as DNA, the CDR3 is TGCGCCAGCAGCTTGGGGACTAACTCTAGGCATTTCTACGAGCAGTACTTC. Protein: CASSLGTNSRHFYEQYF. The genes are TRBV5-1 and TRBJ2-7; a weak D match, TRBD2 (6 bases). This CDR3 is built from 17 residues. V was trimmed by 0 bases and J by 3 bases, leaving 19 bases between them. Germline CDR1 SGHRS, CDR2 YFSETQ. Combining the CDR3 with reference TRBV5-1 and TRBJ2-7 gives the whole variable domain KAGVTQTPRYLIKTRGQQVTLSCSPISGHRSVSWYQQTPGQGLQFLFEYFSETQRNKGNFPGRFSGRQFSNSRSEMNVSTLELGDSALYLCASSLGTNSRHFYEQYFGPGTRLTVT.